One sample yielded the 17 T cell receptor beta chains listed below, sequenced in a study of PD-L1 blockade in urothelial cancer. Data came from immunoSEQ multiplex PCR; TCRdb stores just in-frame clones and leaves some out. The table lists around 47,000 clones, roughly four fifths of them singletons, with approximately 13% in the top ten. Time point indicated: peripheral blood 6 weeks after treatment start. Sequences were derived from PBMCs, sampled around atezolizumab (anti-PD-L1) treatment. These receptors were collected from a man aged 55-75 years with urothelial cancer.

This chain connects TRBV6-1 to TRBJ1-1; D unresolved. The CDR3 loop spans 13 amino acids. V lost 10 bases and J 1 base, leaving 13 bases between the germline ends. Germline V gives CDR1 MNHNS, CDR2 SASEGT. The DNA of the CDR3 is TGTGCCACCTTTCCGCGCGGGAACACTGAAGCTTTCTTT. It yields the protein CATFPRGNTEAFF.

This chain joins TRBV11-2 and TRBJ2-1, with TRBD2 identical over 13 bases. This CDR3 is 17 amino acids long. The germline CDR1 and CDR2 sequences are SGHAT and FQNNGV. The ends lost 5 bases at V and 5 bases at J; junction bases unmatched: 9. Here the CDR3 DNA reads TGTGCCAGCAGCACGGGACTAGCGGGAATAAATGACAATGAGCAGTTCTTC. The encoded protein is CASSTGLAGINDNEQFF. Drawing the rest from reference TRBV11-2 and TRBJ2-1, the complete variable domain is EAGVAQSPRYKIIEKRQSVAFWCNPISGHATLYWYQQILGQGPKLLIQFQNNGVVDDSQLPKDRFSAERLKGVDSTLKIQPAKLEDSAVYLCASSTGLAGINDNEQFFGPGTRLTVL.

A few counts support this clone. The genes are TRBV7-9 and TRBJ2-2, with 9 bases lining up with TRBD1. Unmatched junction bases numbered 6, after V lost 3 bases and J lost 7 bases. The V gene's germline CDR1 is SEHNR and CDR2 FQNEAQ (reference sequence). The length of the CDR3 is 15 residues. In DNA form, the CDR3 reads TGTGCCAGCAGCTTCGGACAGGGGAATAGCGGGGAGCTGTTTTTT. The encoded protein is CASSFGQGNSGELFF.

The rearrangement uses TRBV9 and TRBJ2-7; 13 bases line up with TRBD2. Trimming took 3 bases from V and 4 from J; bases not matched to a gene: 13. CDR1 SGDLS and CDR2 YYNGEE come from the germline V gene. The CDR3 contains 18 residues. CDR3 protein: CASSEGGGLAGFAYEQYF. DNA for the CDR3: TGTGCCAGCAGCGAGGGGGGGGGACTAGCGGGATTTGCTTACGAGCAGTACTTC.

J is TRBJ2-7 and V is TRBV30; TRBD1 aligns across 9 bases. After removal of 4 bases from V and 0 bases from J, the junction contained 4 bases not matched to a gene. The CDR3 loop spans 14 amino acids. The germline V gene encodes CDR1 GTSNPN and CDR2 SVGIG (reference sequence). The CDR3 nucleotides read TGTGCCTGGACCGGACAGGGGTCCTCCTACGAGCAGTACTTC. Translated: CAWTGQGSSYEQYF.

This chain joins TRBV27 and TRBJ2-7; 8 bases fit TRBD2. V trimming: 6 bases; J trimming: 0 bases; junction bases outside the gene matches: 19. Germline lookup yields CDR1 MNHEY and CDR2 SMNVEV (reference sequence). The CDR3 extends over 19 amino acids. CDR3 region: CASRTSGGGGTKDSYEQYF. The CDR3 coding sequence is TGTGCCAGCAGGACATCCGGGGGGGGTGGGACCAAAGACTCCTACGAGCAGTACTTC.

This sequence joins TRBV18 and TRBJ2-7, with TRBD1 matching 8 bases. The CDR3 length is 14 residues. V shed 9 bases, J shed 2 bases, and the junction held 9 bases outside the gene matches. The germline V gene has CDR1 KGHSH and CDR2 LQKENI. The CDR3 region is CASQRQGAPYEQYF. The CDR3 coding sequence is TGTGCCAGTCAGAGGCAGGGGGCCCCCTACGAGCAGTACTTC.

The J gene is TRBJ2-1, the V gene TRBV4-2; possibly TRBD2 for D (6 bases). V was clipped by 6 bases and J by 9 bases, with 9 bases between them. This CDR3 has 11 amino acids. Germline loops: CDR1 LGHNA, CDR2 YNFKEQ. CDR3: CASSRAGEQFF. The CDR3 region has the DNA TGTGCCAGCAGTCGAGCGGGTGAGCAGTTCTTC.

This chain uses TRBV6-9 with TRBJ1-4; 9 positions agree with TRBD1. The V and J ends lost 6 bases and 14 bases, in that order; junction bases with no gene match: 10. The CDR3 loop spans 13 amino acids. Germline-derived CDR1 and CDR2 are MNHGY and SVAAGI. The CDR3 loop reads CASSPGTGRSLFF. The CDR3, as DNA: TGTGCCAGCAGCCCCGGGACAGGGAGAAGTCTGTTTTTT.

The V call is TRBV25-1, the J call TRBJ1-2; unclear D gene. The CDR3 length is 11 residues. CDR1 and CDR2 from the germline V gene are MGHDK and SYGVNS. Trimming took off 3 bases at V and 4 bases at J, with 3 bases between the two ends. CDR3 nucleotides: TGTGCCAGCAGTGACTTCTATGGCTACACCTTC. Protein sequence: CASSDFYGYTF.

This clone was counted only a few times. This chain links TRBV28 with TRBJ1-2; D remains ambiguous. The CDR3 consists of 13 residues. Between the trimmed V and J ends, which lost 5 bases and 8 bases, there was a span of 15 bases. Germline loops: CDR1 MDHEN, CDR2 SYDVKM. The CDR3: CASSPDPTRGYTF. For the CDR3, the DNA is TGTGCCAGCAGTCCCGACCCTACGAGGGGCTACACCTTC.

The chain combines TRBV28 with TRBJ1-2; D not resolved. Deletions cut 5 bases from V and 0 bases from J, with 10 bases between. Germline V lookup: CDR1 MDHEN, CDR2 SYDVKM. This CDR3 comprises 14 residues. The CDR3 coding sequence is TGTGCCAGCAGTCTACTTAGCCCTAACTATGGCTACACCTTC. Amino acids: CASSLLSPNYGYTF.

This clone appeared a single time. The chain carries TRBV5-1 and TRBJ1-1; 8 bases map to TRBD1. Unmatched junction bases numbered 7, after V lost 0 bases and J lost 0 bases. The CDR3 is 17 amino acids. Per germline, CDR1 SGHRS and CDR2 YFSETQ. CDR3 protein: CASSLAFGGQVNTEAFF. The CDR3 DNA sequence: TGCGCCAGCAGCTTGGCCTTTGGGGGACAGGTGAACACTGAAGCTTTCTTT.

The genes are TRBV7-2 and TRBJ2-1, with TRBD1 as a possible D gene (5 bases). Germline CDR1 is SGHTA and CDR2 is FQGNSA. Deletions cut 2 bases from V and 12 bases from J, with 17 bases between. The CDR3 is 14 residues long. CDR3 nucleotides: TGTGCCAGCAGCTTAAAAAGGGGCCGGTCAGGGCAGTTCTTC. Protein product: CASSLKRGRSGQFF.

The V and J genes are TRBV28 and TRBJ1-3; perhaps TRBD1 as D (6 bases). The V and J ends lost 4 bases and 4 bases respectively, with 14 bases between them. The germline V gene has CDR1 MDHEN and CDR2 SYDVKM. There are 15 residues in the CDR3. The CDR3 reads CASSWQGLAGNTIYF. CDR3 in DNA: TGTGCCAGCAGTTGGCAGGGGTTGGCCGGAAACACCATATATTTT. Together with reference TRBV28 and TRBJ1-3, the CDR3 gives the full variable domain: DVKVTQSSRYLVKRTGEKVFLECVQDMDHENMFWYRQDPGLGLRLIYFSYDVKMKEKGDIPEGYSVSREKKERFSLILESASTNQTSMYLCASSWQGLAGNTIYFGEGSWLTVV.

J is TRBJ1-2 and V is TRBV10-3; weak D call: TRBD1 (6 bases). There are 11 residues in the CDR3. The V gene lost 7 bases and the J gene lost 4 bases, with 7 bases spanning the gap. Per germline, CDR1 ENHRY and CDR2 SYGVKD. The CDR3 reads CAIMDSYGYTF. CDR3 nucleotide sequence: TGTGCCATCATGGACAGCTATGGCTACACCTTC.

This clone was picked up one time. This sequence joins TRBV21-1 and TRBJ1-1; the D call of TRBD1 is as the table states it, not checked on the DNA. TRBV21-1 is given as a pseudogene. The CDR3 extends over 13 amino acids. CDR3 loop: CASIQGSGTEAFF. In DNA form, the CDR3 reads TGTGCCAGCATACAGGGTTCGGGGACTGAAGCTTTCTTT.